The T cell receptor beta chain described here comes from a study of technical replicates of blood from a few donors. This clone was counted once. Produced via immunoSEQ multiplex PCR; TCRdb's table is partial and in-frame only. The profile shows tens of thousands of clones, about 96% of them singletons. This CDR3 has 13 amino acids. The germline CDR1 and CDR2 sequences are LNHNV and YYDKDF (reference sequence). With 6 bases removed from V and 15 bases from J, the gap between germline ends came to 20 bases. The TCR originated in a human donor in good health. The V and J genes are TRBV15 and TRBJ2-2; weak D call: TRBD1 (7 bases). Sequencing was done on a sample of T cells isolated from PBMCs. CDR3: CATRAGQPEEVFF. For the CDR3, the DNA is TGTGCCACCAGGGCGGGACAGCCCGAGGAAGTGTTTTTT.